This record covers a single T cell receptor (beta chain). Its antigen is currently unknown. This record comes from a study of T cell responses to AZD1222 COVID-19 vaccine. Study findings and constraints: The sample set comprised mostly white British donors with more females, and clonal diversity was possibly underestimated.

Clones were read by immunoSEQ multiplex PCR, and TCRdb kept only the in-frame ones, dropping some. The repertoire holds 150,000 to 200,000 clones, with over 90% as singletons. V lost 0 bases, J lost 2 bases, and 6 bases lay in between. CDR1 is SGHRS, CDR2 YFSETQ, per germline. This CDR3 region has 14 residues. Sample: peripheral blood, taken 28 days after the second AZD1222 dose. V is TRBV5-1 and J is TRBJ2-4; no definite D call. This clonotype was obtained from an adult who received the AZD1222 COVID-19 vaccine. The CDR3 is CASSLGGPKNIQYF. The CDR3 region has the DNA TGCGCCAGCAGCTTGGGTGGGCCCAAAAACATTCAGTACTTC.